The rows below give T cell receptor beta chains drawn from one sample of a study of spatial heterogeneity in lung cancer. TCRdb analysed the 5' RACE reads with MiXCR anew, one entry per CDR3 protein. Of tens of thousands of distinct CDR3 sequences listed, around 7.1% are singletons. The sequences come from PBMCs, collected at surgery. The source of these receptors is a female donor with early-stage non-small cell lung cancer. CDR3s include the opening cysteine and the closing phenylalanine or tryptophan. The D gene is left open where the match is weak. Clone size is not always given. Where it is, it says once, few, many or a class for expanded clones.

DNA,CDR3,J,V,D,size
TGTGCCAGCAGAGGACTTTCTCACGAGCAGTACTTC,CASRGLSHEQYF,TRBJ2-7,TRBV7-8,NA,many
TGTGCCAGCAGCCAAAGACAGGGGACACGCAATGAGCAGTTCTTC,CASSQRQGTRNEQFF,TRBJ2-1,TRBV7-2,TRBD1,many
TGTGCCAGCAGTGAAGGGGTGCTTTCCTACGAGCAGTACTTC,CASSEGVLSYEQYF,TRBJ2-7,TRBV2,NA,many
TGCGCCAGCAGCCGCTTGGCAGGCCCTATGACCTACGAGCAGTACTTC,CASSRLAGPMTYEQYF,TRBJ2-7,TRBV5-1,NA,few
TGTGCCAGCAGCTTAGCGATTTGGAGGGGGGGCCCAGGGTCGACAGATACGCAGTATTTT,CASSLAIWRGGPGSTDTQYF,TRBJ2-3,TRBV7-8,NA,NA
TGTGCCAGCAGCCGCGAGGGGGGGGCCACAGATACGCAGTATTTT,CASSREGGATDTQYF,TRBJ2-3,TRBV3-1,NA,many
TGTGCCAGTAGCTTAAACGCTAGACGAGATACGCAGTATTTT,CASSLNARRDTQYF,TRBJ2-3,TRBV19,NA,NA
TGTGCCAGCAGCTTAGTGGGGACTAGCAAAGAGACCCAGTACTTC,CASSLVGTSKETQYF,TRBJ2-5,TRBV7-2,TRBD2,many
TGTGCCAGCAGCCCCTGGCGTCAGGGGACTACGCAGTATTTT,CASSPWRQGTTQYF,TRBJ2-3,TRBV14,NA,many
TGTGCCAGCAGCTCCCGGTCGGTGACAGATACGCAGTATTTT,CASSSRSVTDTQYF,TRBJ2-3,TRBV9,NA,many
TGTGCCAGCAGCAGGGGAAGGGGCAATCAGCCCCAGCATTTT,CASSRGRGNQPQHF,TRBJ1-5,TRBV5-8,NA,many
TGTGCCAGCAGTTTGGCGGGGAAAGGGGGCTACACCTTC,CASSLAGKGGYTF,TRBJ1-2,TRBV27,NA,many
TGTGCCACCAGCAGAGATGCCCAGCCTCTCAGGGTGCGGGGCTACACCTTC,CATSRDAQPLRVRGYTF,TRBJ1-2,TRBV15,NA,many
TGTGCCAGCAGTGTTGGTGGTTACCCCTATGGCTACACCTTC,CASSVGGYPYGYTF,TRBJ1-2,TRBV27,NA,many
TGCGCCAGCAGCCCTACGGGCCCCACAGATACGCAGTATTTT,CASSPTGPTDTQYF,TRBJ2-3,TRBV4-3,NA,NA
TGCAGTGCTCCCAGAGGGACTAGCGGGGCAAACGAGCAGTACTTC,CSAPRGTSGANEQYF,TRBJ2-7,TRBV20-1,TRBD2,many
TGTGCCAGCAGCAACGGGACCCGAACGAACTATGGCTACACCTTC,CASSNGTRTNYGYTF,TRBJ1-2,TRBV21-1,NA,many
TGCAGCGTTGAATCACAGGGAAGGGACACTGAAGCTTTCTTT,CSVESQGRDTEAFF,TRBJ1-1,TRBV29-1,NA,many
TGTGCCTGGAAATTAGGCGGGGGGAAAGATACGCAGTATTTT,CAWKLGGGKDTQYF,TRBJ2-3,TRBV30,TRBD2,many
TGTGCCAGCAGCCAAGAATCGAGCGCCGACACCGGGGAGCTGTTTTTT,CASSQESSADTGELFF,TRBJ2-2,TRBV3-1,NA,NA
TGTGCCAGCAGCTTAACGTATAATTCACCCCTCCACTTT,CASSLTYNSPLHF,TRBJ1-6,TRBV7-9,NA,many
TGTGCCAGCAGCCAGGACAGGTACGAGCAGTACTTC,CASSQDRYEQYF,TRBJ2-7,TRBV7-2,TRBD1,few
TGTGCCATCAGTGGTTCAGGAGGTGAAGCTTTCTTT,CAISGSGGEAFF,TRBJ1-1,TRBV10-3,NA,few
TGTGCCAGCAGGATCAGCTCTGGAAACACCATATATTTT,CASRISSGNTIYF,TRBJ1-3,TRBV2,NA,few
TGCGCCAGCAGTGAGTCCATAGGATTGACCTTAGCCGGGGAGCTGTTTTTT,CASSESIGLTLAGELFF,TRBJ2-2,TRBV10-2,NA,many
TGTGCCAGCAGCTCCCCGTCAGCCTGGAACACTGAAGCTTTCTTT,CASSSPSAWNTEAFF,TRBJ1-1,TRBV7-9,NA,few
TGTGCCAGCAGCTTGTCATCGTCAAACTATGGCTACACCTTC,CASSLSSSNYGYTF,TRBJ1-2,TRBV7-9,NA,many
TGTGCCAGCACCCGGACAGTAGGGGCCTACGAGCAGTACTTC,CASTRTVGAYEQYF,TRBJ2-7,TRBV6-5,NA,NA
TGTGCCAGCCGATTGACAGGGGTCTCTAATTCACCCCTCCACTTT,CASRLTGVSNSPLHF,TRBJ1-6,TRBV27,TRBD1,many
TGCGCCAGCAGCAACCTGGCGGGGGGGCAGTTCAATGAGCAGTTCTTC,CASSNLAGGQFNEQFF,TRBJ2-1,TRBV5-1,TRBD2,NA
TGTGCCAGCAGCTTAGCCCCACTAGCGATCCCCAAAGAGACCCAGTACTTC,CASSLAPLAIPKETQYF,TRBJ2-5,TRBV7-2,TRBD2,many
TGTGCCAGCAGTGATTTTATTGCCGCAGATACGCAGTATTTT,CASSDFIAADTQYF,TRBJ2-3,TRBV2,NA,few
TGTGCCAGCAGCCGAACAGCACAGGGGCGCGAGCAGTACTTC,CASSRTAQGREQYF,TRBJ2-7,TRBV3-1,TRBD1,NA
TGCACGAGCAGTTTATATAGCGGGGGGATCACAGATACGCAGTATTTT,CTSSLYSGGITDTQYF,TRBJ2-3,TRBV12-3/TRBV12-4,TRBD2,many
TGCAGTGTGGGTCGCCAGGGGCGAATGCGGAACACTGAAGCTTTCTTT,CSVGRQGRMRNTEAFF,TRBJ1-1,TRBV20-1,NA,many
TGTGCCAGCTCAGGGACTAGAAATACGCAGTATTTT,CASSGTRNTQYF,TRBJ2-3,TRBV2,TRBD2,many
TGTGCCAGCAGCGGACAGGGATCTCGAGATACGCAGTATTTT,CASSGQGSRDTQYF,TRBJ2-3,TRBV5-4,TRBD1,NA
TGCGCCAGCAGCCTACGAGAGGGAGTGAGGGAAGCTTTCTTT,CASSLREGVREAFF,TRBJ1-1,TRBV4-1,NA,many
TGTGCCAGCAGCAGTGACAGGGTCTATGGCTACACCTTC,CASSSDRVYGYTF,TRBJ1-2,TRBV7-6,TRBD1,NA
TGCGCCAGCAGCCCGGGACAGGGGGACGGAAACACCATATATTTT,CASSPGQGDGNTIYF,TRBJ1-3,TRBV4-1,TRBD1,NA
TGCAGCGTTGCATTGGGTCAGAACACTGAAGCTTTCTTT,CSVALGQNTEAFF,TRBJ1-1,TRBV29-1,NA,few
TGCAGGGCCCTCACAGATACGCAGTATTTT,CRALTDTQYF,TRBJ2-3,TRBV29-1,NA,NA